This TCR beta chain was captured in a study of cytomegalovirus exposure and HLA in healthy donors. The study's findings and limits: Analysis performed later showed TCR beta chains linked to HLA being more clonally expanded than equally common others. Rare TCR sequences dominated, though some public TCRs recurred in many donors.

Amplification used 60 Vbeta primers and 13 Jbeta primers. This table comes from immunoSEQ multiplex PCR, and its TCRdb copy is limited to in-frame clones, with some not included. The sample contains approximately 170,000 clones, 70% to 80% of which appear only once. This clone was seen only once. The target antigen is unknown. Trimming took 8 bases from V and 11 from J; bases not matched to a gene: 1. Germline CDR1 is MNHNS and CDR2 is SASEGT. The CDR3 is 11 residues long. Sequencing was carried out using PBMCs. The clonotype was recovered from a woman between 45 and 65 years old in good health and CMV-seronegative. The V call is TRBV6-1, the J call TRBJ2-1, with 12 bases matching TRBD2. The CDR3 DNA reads TGTGCCAGCGGACTAGCGGGGAAGCAGTTCTTC. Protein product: CASGLAGKQFF.